Below, 2 T cell receptor beta chains from the same sample are listed, as sequenced in a study of cytomegalovirus exposure and HLA in healthy donors. The PCR was carried out with 60 Vbeta primers and 13 Jbeta primers. The data were produced by immunoSEQ multiplex PCR, yet TCRdb's version contains in-frame clones alone and is incomplete. The data hold about 120,000 clones, with around 86% observed a single time. The sample consisted of PBMCs. The receptors were sampled from a middle-aged woman in good health and CMV-seronegative.

This clone was observed a few times. V gene TRBV7-6 combines with J gene TRBJ1-1; D not certain. This CDR3 region has 17 residues. The ends were cut back, 5 bases at V and 0 bases at J, with 19 bases in the middle. Germline V gene sequence: CDR1 SGHVS, CDR2 FNYEAQ. The CDR3 DNA follows: TGTGCCAGCAGCCGCACAGTTATAAGCGGCTTGAACACTGAAGCTTTCTTT. Its protein product is CASSRTVISGLNTEAFF.

The V gene is TRBV7-2, the J gene TRBJ2-7, with D perhaps TRBD2 (6 bases). CDR1 and CDR2 from the germline V gene are SGHTA and FQGNSA. Trimming took off 5 bases at V and 5 bases at J, with 16 bases between the two ends. This CDR3 comprises 14 residues. The CDR3 sequence is CASSPRGGKNEQYF. CDR3 DNA: TGTGCCAGCAGCCCCCGTGGGGGGAAAAACGAGCAGTACTTC. The variable domain in full, completed from reference TRBV7-2 and TRBJ2-7, reads GAGVSQSPSNKVTEKGKDVELRCDPISGHTALYWYRQSLGQGLEFLIYFQGNSAPDKSGLPSDRFSAERTGGSVSTLTIQRTQQEDSAVYLCASSPRGGKNEQYFGPGTRLTVT.